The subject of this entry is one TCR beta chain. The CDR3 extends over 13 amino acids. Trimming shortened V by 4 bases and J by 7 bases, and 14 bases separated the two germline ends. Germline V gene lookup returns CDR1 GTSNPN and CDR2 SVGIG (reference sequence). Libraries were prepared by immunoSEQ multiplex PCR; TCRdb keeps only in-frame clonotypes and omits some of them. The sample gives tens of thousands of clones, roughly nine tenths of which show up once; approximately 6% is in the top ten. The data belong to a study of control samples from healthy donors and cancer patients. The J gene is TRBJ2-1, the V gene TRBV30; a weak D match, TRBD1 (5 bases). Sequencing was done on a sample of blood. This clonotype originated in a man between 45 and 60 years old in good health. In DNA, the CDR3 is TGTGCCTGGATAGGCAGGGCTAGAAATGAGCAGTTCTTC. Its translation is CAWIGRARNEQFF.